This T cell receptor beta chain appears in the sequencing data of a study of spatial heterogeneity in lung cancer. This clonotype was seen a few times. Each CDR3 protein gets one entry after TCRdb re-called the 5' RACE reads with MiXCR. The data show more than 85,000 distinct CDR3 sequences, with around 8.6% seen just once and around 7% held by the top ten. This CDR3 comprises 15 residues. The V and J ends lost 6 bases and 0 bases, in that order; junction bases with no gene match: 4. Germline values: CDR1 MNHEY, CDR2 SVGAGI. Noted time point: sample taken at primary tumor resection. The authors sequenced whole RNA from tumor, nontumor lung or frozen PBMC without sorting.

Sequencing used PBMCs, obtained at surgery. The chain combines TRBV6-5 with TRBJ2-7; TRBD1 agrees at 11 bases. The receptor was derived from a male donor with early-stage non-small cell lung cancer. CDR3 region: CASSPGTGGSYEQYF. The DNA of the CDR3 is TGTGCCAGCAGCCCCGGGACAGGGGGCTCCTACGAGCAGTACTTC.